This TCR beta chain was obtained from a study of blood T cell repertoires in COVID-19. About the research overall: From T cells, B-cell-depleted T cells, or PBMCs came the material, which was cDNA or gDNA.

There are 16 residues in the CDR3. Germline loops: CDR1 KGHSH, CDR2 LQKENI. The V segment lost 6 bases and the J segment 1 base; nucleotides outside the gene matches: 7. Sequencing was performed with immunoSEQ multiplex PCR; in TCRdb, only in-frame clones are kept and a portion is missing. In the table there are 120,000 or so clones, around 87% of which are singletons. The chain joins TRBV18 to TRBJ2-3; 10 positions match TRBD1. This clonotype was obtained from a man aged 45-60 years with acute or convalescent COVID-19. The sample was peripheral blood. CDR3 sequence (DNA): TGTGCCAGCTCGTACACTGGGACAGGGGGCACAGATACGCAGTATTTT. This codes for CASSYTGTGGTDTQYF.